The source of this T cell receptor (beta chain) is a study of CD8+CD57+ T cells in acquired aplastic anemia. At the level of the study: CD4+ and CD8+ cells, once sorted, gave DNA averaging about 3 ug.

Patients who underwent sequencing had shown CD8+CD57+ cell expansion by flow cytometry. Each patient carried a diagnosis of severe acquired aplastic anemia. Patients were treatment-naive when blood was sampled. This clonotype occurred many times. Genomic DNA, serving as template, underwent TCR beta VDJ and CDR3 profiling. TCRdb redid the calling of the reads with MiXCR, one entry per CDR3 protein. The sample carries 150,000 to 200,000 distinct CDR3 sequences, about 45% recorded once. The sample consisted of sorted CD4+, CD8+, or CD8+CD57+ T cells (not recorded which) from PBMCs. The TCR comes from a human donor with aplastic anemia.

The CDR3: CSARQGTEAFF. In nucleotides, the CDR3 is TGCAGCGCCAGACAGGGGACTGAAGCTTTCTTT. The chain uses TRBV29-1 and TRBJ1-1; 8 positions agree with TRBD1. Germline CDR1 SQVTM, CDR2 ANQGSEA. This CDR3 region has 11 residues. The ends lost 7 bases at V and 5 bases at J; junction bases unmatched: 3.